This T cell receptor (beta chain) was sequenced in a study of PD-1 blockade in classical Hodgkin lymphoma. Background on the study: Patients got intravenous nivolumab 3 mg/kg every 2 weeks. Findings and caveats of the study: Complete responders matched newly diagnosed patients in baseline diversity. Reports indicated that newly diagnosed patients had lower baseline TCR diversity than healthy donors did.

All patients experienced relapse after autologous stem cell transplantation, and brentuximab vedotin exposure was variable. Patients showed best responses of complete response, partial response or progressive disease. CDR1 and CDR2 (germline): MNHNS, SASEGT. The CDR3 has 13 residues. Germline trimming cut 6 bases from V and 5 bases from J; bases unmatched to any gene: 5. TCRdb's copy holds only in-frame clones and misses some; the assay was immunoSEQ multiplex PCR. In the table there are some 95,000 clones, roughly 89% of which are singletons. A note on this clone: Antigen specificity is unknown.

This receptor was identified in a human donor with classical Hodgkin lymphoma. This specimen was peripheral blood mononuclear cells (PBMCs), taken before the second cycle of nivolumab. The rearrangement links TRBV6-1 to TRBJ1-2; 8 bases line up with TRBD1. CDR3 nucleotides: TGTGCCAGCAGAGGACAGGGCAAGTATGGCTACACCTTC. Residues: CASRGQGKYGYTF.